This entry features one TCR beta chain sequence. What this receptor recognizes is not known. The sample holds no much larger clone one base away, and base qualities are not on file. Reading the germline V gene (reference sequence) gives CDR1 GTSNPN and CDR2 SVGIG. The CDR3, cysteine through phenylalanine, is 14 amino acids long. Of all the DNA, just the CDR3 is kept, 42 bases in frame from base 1. A distance of 12 bases separates the germline ends of V and J, which lose 4 bases and 2 bases respectively. These data belong to a study of patients and donors after allogeneic stem cell transplantation (dated by TCRdb to 2018 to 2020). Library creation used RT-PCR. The reads were generated on a NextSeq 550. The public sequencing data were trimmed at Q25 with fastp and processed into clonotypes with MiXCR by TCRdb, which kept only in-frame beta chains. Every CDR3 protein is listed once, alongside the most common genes and DNA of its rows. The sample table records under 200,000 distinct CDR3 sequences; about 29% of these occur just once. The ten largest make up about 3.3% of the sample.

The chain couples TRBV30 to TRBJ2-1, and possibly TRBD2, on 6 matching bases. The sample taken for sequencing was blood, either unsorted or a sorted T cell fraction (not recorded which). The TCR sequence derives from a human donor who was either an allogeneic HSCT recipient or a stem cell or donor lymphocyte infusion donor (not recorded which). It is not recorded whose cells these are; they may come from a transplant donor. The DNA sequence is given as TGTGCCTGGAACGGGGGATTAACCTACAATGAGCAGTTCTTC. Its coded protein is CAWNGGLTYNEQFF.